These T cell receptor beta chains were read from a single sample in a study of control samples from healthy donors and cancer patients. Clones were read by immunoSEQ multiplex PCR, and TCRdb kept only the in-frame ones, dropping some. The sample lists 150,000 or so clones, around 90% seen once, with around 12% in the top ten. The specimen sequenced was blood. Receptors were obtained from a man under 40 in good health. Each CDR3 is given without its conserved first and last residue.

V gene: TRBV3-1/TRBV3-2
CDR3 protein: ASSRDSNQPQH

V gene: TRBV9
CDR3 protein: ASSGNKNTEAF

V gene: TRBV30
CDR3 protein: AWSVGTLGNTIY

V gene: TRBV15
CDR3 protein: ATSPSGQGKDTQY

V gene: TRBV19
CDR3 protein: ASRIGTGVKSPLH

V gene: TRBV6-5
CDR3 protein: ASSLQANSPLH

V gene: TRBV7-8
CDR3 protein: ASSFVVPSTEAF

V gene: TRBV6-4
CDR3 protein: ASSATGLRSYNSPLH

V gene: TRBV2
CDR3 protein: ASSLQGGYDEQY

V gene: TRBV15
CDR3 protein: ATSPRTGTNYGYT

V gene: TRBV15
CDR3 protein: ATSRDYGQGYGYT

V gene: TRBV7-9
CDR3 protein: ASSLDSAGLFNEQF

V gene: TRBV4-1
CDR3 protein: ASSQDRSGRRYEQY

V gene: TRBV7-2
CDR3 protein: ASSLNSGKETQY

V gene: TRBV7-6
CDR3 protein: ASSSDRIGGDTQY

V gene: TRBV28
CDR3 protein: ASSWDNYEQY

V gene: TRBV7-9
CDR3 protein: ASSSHRDYFNEQF

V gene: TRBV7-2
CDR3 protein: ASSADRGGSYEQY

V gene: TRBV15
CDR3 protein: ATSRDRGGLTGISNQPQH

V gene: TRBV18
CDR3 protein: ASRTNFPDTQY

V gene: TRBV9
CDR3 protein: ASSARGSYGYT

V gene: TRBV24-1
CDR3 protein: ATSEIGSGYSTDTQY

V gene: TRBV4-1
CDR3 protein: ASSRQNNEQF

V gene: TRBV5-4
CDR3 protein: ASNPGQGPHEQF

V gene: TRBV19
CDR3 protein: ASSQQGRTEAF

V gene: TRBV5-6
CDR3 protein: ASEGNSPLH

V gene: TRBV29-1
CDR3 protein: SAQKDSGNTIY

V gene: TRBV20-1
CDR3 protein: SASNLDRGPNQPQH

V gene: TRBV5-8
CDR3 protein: ASSLPSAGGEQY

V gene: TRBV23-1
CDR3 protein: ASSPEKEVIYSNQPQH

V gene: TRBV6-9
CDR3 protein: ATRDRDNEQF

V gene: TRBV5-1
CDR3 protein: ASSLESDYGYT

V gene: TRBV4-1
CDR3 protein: ASSQRDFNTGELF

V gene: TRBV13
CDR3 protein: ASSLGRDSNQPQH

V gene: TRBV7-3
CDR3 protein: ASSLQGAGANVLT

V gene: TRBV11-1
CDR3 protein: ASKGLAVTDTQY

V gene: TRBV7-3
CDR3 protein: ASSLGGWGQTYGYT

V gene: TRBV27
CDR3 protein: ASRGTVNTGELF

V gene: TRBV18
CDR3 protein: ASSPDRVSELF

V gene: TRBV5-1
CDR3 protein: ASRSFPGGGTEKLF

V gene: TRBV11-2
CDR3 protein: ASSLVRVRNTEAF

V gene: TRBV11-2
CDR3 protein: ASSSQVENNEQF

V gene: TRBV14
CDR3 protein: ASSQVASGLGPQY

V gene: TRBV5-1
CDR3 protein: ASSPQMANTEAF

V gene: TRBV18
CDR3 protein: ASSPQWTLLNEQF

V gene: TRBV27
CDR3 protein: ASSLGWDRVLAPLH

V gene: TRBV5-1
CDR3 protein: ASRTGPMNTEAF

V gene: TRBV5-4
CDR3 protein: ASSLGLHQQVTEAF

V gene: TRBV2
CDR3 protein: ASSPGRGNYEQY

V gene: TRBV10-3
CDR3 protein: AISEGGRRLSSYNSPLH

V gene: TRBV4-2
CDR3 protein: ASSPLGTAGNTIY

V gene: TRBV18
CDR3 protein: ASSPSWTVMNTEAF

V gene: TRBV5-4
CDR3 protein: ASRGGQATTDTQY

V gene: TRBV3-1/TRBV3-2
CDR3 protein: ASSQRDLLF

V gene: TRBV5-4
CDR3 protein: ATTARLAGGNEQY

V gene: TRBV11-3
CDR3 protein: ASSSRPEGETQY

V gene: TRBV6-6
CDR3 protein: ASALRGAPYNEQF

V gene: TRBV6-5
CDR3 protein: ASSQRGEKLF

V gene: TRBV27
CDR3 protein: ASSLHNSNQPQH